Below are 24 T cell receptor beta chains sequenced from a single sample in a study of cytomegalovirus exposure and HLA in healthy donors. The PCR employed 60 Vbeta primers together with 13 Jbeta primers. Some clones are missing from TCRdb's copy, which holds only in-frame ones; the method was immunoSEQ multiplex PCR. Here the sample spans 200,000 to 250,000 clones, over 80% being singletons. The sequencing input was PBMCs. Source of these receptors: a woman aged 40 to 50 in good health and CMV-seropositive.

The chain has TRBV7-2 and TRBJ1-2; 8 bases fit TRBD1. Trimming removed 6 bases from V and 7 bases from J; junction bases left unmatched: 4. The germline CDR1 and CDR2 sequences are SGHTA and FQGNSA. The CDR3 runs 12 residues. The CDR3 reads CASSLDRVGYTF. The DNA for the CDR3 is TGTGCCAGCAGTTTGGACAGGGTTGGCTACACCTTC.

V gene TRBV9 combines with J gene TRBJ2-4; TRBD2 matches at 8 bases. After removal of 4 bases from V and 7 bases from J, the junction contained 10 bases not matched to a gene. This CDR3 region has 15 residues. The germline gives CDR1 SGDLS, CDR2 YYNGEE. CDR3 nucleotide sequence: TGTGCCAGCAGCACTGCCGGGACTAGGGGGAACATTCAGTACTTC. Protein sequence: CASSTAGTRGNIQYF.

The chain joins TRBV5-1 to TRBJ2-5; 7 bases agree with TRBD1. The junction had 11 bases not matched to a gene; V was cut back by 4 bases and J by 5 bases. CDR1 and CDR2 from the germline V gene are SGHRS and YFSETQ. This CDR3 is built from 15 residues. The CDR3 sequence is CASSTTDRVGETQYF. The CDR3 region has the DNA TGCGCCAGCAGCACCACAGACAGGGTTGGGGAGACCCAGTACTTC.

This clone is a singleton in its sample. The chain couples TRBV14 to TRBJ2-1, with TRBD2 as a possible D gene (5 bases). CDR1 and CDR2 (germline): SGHDN, FVKESK. Trimming removed 1 base from V and 4 bases from J, with 11 bases in between. This CDR3 region has 15 residues. CDR3 coding DNA: TGTGCCAGCAGCCAAGGAGAGCGACTATACAATGAGCAGTTCTTC. As protein: CASSQGERLYNEQFF.

This chain joins TRBV19 and TRBJ1-3, with TRBD1 identical over 7 bases. Germline CDR1 and CDR2: LNHDA and SQIVND (reference sequence). This CDR3 has 14 residues. V lost 9 bases to trimming and J lost 4 bases; unmatched junction nucleotides: 9. This CDR3 reads CASIDRAPGNTIYF. DNA for the CDR3: TGTGCCAGCATTGACAGGGCACCGGGAAACACCATATATTTT.

The J gene is TRBJ2-5, the V gene TRBV6-5, with a weak D call TRBD1 (6 bases). This CDR3 region has 15 residues. V lost 5 bases and J 7 bases, leaving 20 bases between the germline ends. Per the germline V gene, CDR1 is MNHEY and CDR2 is SVGAGI. The CDR3, as DNA: TGTGCCAGCAGTACTGGACCCGCTAGGGGGAGGACCCAGTACTTC. Translation gives CASSTGPARGRTQYF.

V gene TRBV27 combines with J gene TRBJ2-7, with a tentative D call TRBD1 (6 bases). The germline V and J ends were trimmed by 6 bases and 6 bases, with 24 bases remaining between them. Germline assignment: CDR1 MNHEY and CDR2 SMNVEV (reference sequence). This CDR3 contains 16 residues. CDR3 amino acids: CASRPLGQISFFEQYF. Written as DNA, the CDR3 is TGTGCCAGCAGGCCCCTCGGACAGATATCCTTCTTCGAGCAGTACTTC.

V usage is TRBV5-1 and J usage is TRBJ2-5, with TRBD1 matching 9 bases. The J call may be in error: the DNA end matches TRBJ2-7 better. The CDR3 is made up of 14 amino acids. Germline V CDR1 and CDR2: SGHRS, YFSETQ. DNA for the CDR3: TGCGCCAGCAGCTTCAGTGGGACAGGGTACGAGCAGTACTTC. This sequence encodes CASSFSGTGYEQYF.

Of note for this clone: One end of the junction varies from germline; a read error may be responsible. V usage is TRBV5-3 and J usage is TRBJ2-7, with 7 positions matching TRBD2. TRBV5-3 counts as an open reading frame of uncertain function. The CDR3 extends over 11 amino acids. CDR3 region: CARSLEAGTNF. The CDR3 DNA sequence: TGTGCCAGAAGCTTGGAAGCGGGGACTAACTTC.

The chain couples TRBV5-1 to TRBJ2-3, with D possibly being TRBD1 (6 bases). Trimming cost V 1 base and J 4 bases, with 13 bases left between them. CDR3 length: 15 residues. The V gene's germline CDR1 is SGHRS and CDR2 YFSETQ. Here the CDR3 reads CASSLSSSGADTQYF. CDR3 bases: TGCGCCAGCAGCTTGTCCAGTTCAGGGGCAGATACGCAGTATTTT.

The chain recombines TRBV6-5 with TRBJ2-3, with D tentatively TRBD1 (5 bases). Deletions cut 5 bases from V and 1 base from J, with 10 bases between. This CDR3 has 14 amino acids. The germline V gene encodes CDR1 MNHEY and CDR2 SVGAGI. The CDR3 DNA is TGTGCCAGCAGTCCGCCGACAGGCACAGATACGCAGTATTTT. Translation: CASSPPTGTDTQYF.

This rearrangement joins TRBV25-1 to TRBJ2-1, with D tentatively TRBD1 (6 bases). The V gene's germline CDR1 is MGHDK and CDR2 SYGVNS. The CDR3 loop spans 15 amino acids. V dropped 3 bases and J dropped 5 bases, with 14 bases sitting between them. This CDR3 reads CASSENRAIDNEQFF. The CDR3 DNA sequence: TGTGCCAGCAGTGAGAACAGGGCCATTGACAATGAGCAGTTCTTC. Filled out from reference TRBV25-1 and TRBJ2-1, the complete variable domain reads EADIYQTPRYLVIGTGKKITLECSQTMGHDKMYWYQQDPGMELHLIHYSYGVNSTEKGDLSSESTVSRIRTEHFPLTLESARPSHTSQYLCASSENRAIDNEQFFGPGTRLTVL.

CDR3 protein: CASSGDRGQETQYF. DNA for the CDR3: TGTGCCAGCAGTGGGGACAGGGGGCAAGAGACCCAGTACTTC. The chain combines TRBV2 with TRBJ2-5, with TRBD1 matching 11 bases. The germline CDR1 and CDR2 sequences are SNHLY and FYNNEI. The ends lost 4 bases at V and 2 bases at J; junction bases unmatched: 0. This CDR3 region has 14 residues.

Only a few counts were recorded for this clone. The rearrangement uses TRBV6-5 and TRBJ2-1, with D possibly being TRBD1 (5 bases). Germline V gene data show CDR1 as MNHEY and CDR2 as SVGAGI. Deletions cut 2 bases from V and 7 bases from J, with 15 bases between. This CDR3 spans 15 amino acids. CDR3 sequence: CASSYGQGLGNEQFF. The CDR3, as DNA: TGTGCCAGCAGTTACGGGCAGGGATTGGGGAATGAGCAGTTCTTC.

V and J are TRBV18 and TRBJ1-1; D is possibly TRBD1 (5 bases). The V end was cut by 3 bases, the J end by 1 base, with 6 bases between. The CDR3 extends over 13 amino acids. Germline V gene lookup returns CDR1 KGHSH and CDR2 LQKENI. The CDR3 protein is CASSPRENTEAFF. CDR3 DNA: TGTGCCAGCTCACCCAGGGAGAACACTGAAGCTTTCTTT.

The CDR3 bases are TGTGCCAGCTCACCAAGCGGGACAGGGGGTAGCAATCAGCCCCAGCATTTT. This codes for CASSPSGTGGSNQPQHF. This rearrangement joins TRBV18 to TRBJ1-5; TRBD1 matches at 11 bases. J gave up 0 bases and V 2 bases, and 3 bases lay outside the gene matches. The CDR3 runs 17 residues. Germline loops: CDR1 KGHSH, CDR2 LQKENI.

This chain connects TRBV5-5 to TRBJ2-1, with D uncertain. This CDR3 is built from 14 residues. Germline assignment: CDR1 SGHKS and CDR2 YYEKEE (reference sequence). V was shortened by 4 bases and J by 4 bases, with 12 bases between the two germline ends. The DNA of the CDR3 is TGTGCCAGCAGCCCCGGGTCAATGTACAATGAGCAGTTCTTC. This encodes CASSPGSMYNEQFF. The full variable domain, rest sourced from reference TRBV5-5 and TRBJ2-1, is DAGVTQSPTHLIKTRGQQVTLRCSPISGHKSVSWYQQVLGQGPQFIFQYYEKEERGRGNFPDRFSARQFPNYSSELNVNALLLGDSALYLCASSPGSMYNEQFFGPGTRLTVL.

This clone appeared a single time. This chain uses TRBV29-1 with TRBJ2-1; D may be TRBD1 (5 bases). The CDR3 consists of 17 residues. Germline V CDR1 and CDR2: SQVTM, ANQGSEA. Trimming took off 8 bases at V and 7 bases at J, with 30 bases between the two ends. The chain's CDR3 is CSIYSPPVGRAGNEQFF. In nucleotides, the CDR3 is TGCAGCATTTATTCCCCCCCTGTTGGCAGGGCAGGGAATGAGCAGTTCTTC.

The J gene is TRBJ1-6, the V gene TRBV10-1; the D is unclear. V lost 6 bases, J lost 7 bases, and 10 bases lay in between. The germline gives CDR1 WNHNN, CDR2 SYGVQD (reference sequence). This CDR3 has 13 residues. In DNA, the CDR3 is TGCGCCAGCAGGACCTCCGGGAATTCACCCCTCCACTTT. Translating gives CASRTSGNSPLHF.

The sample holds one count of this clone. The chain recombines TRBV30 with TRBJ2-1, with D perhaps TRBD2 (5 bases). Germline assignment: CDR1 GTSNPN and CDR2 SVGIG (reference sequence). The CDR3 runs 13 residues. V lost 5 bases and J lost 7, with 15 bases in between. The CDR3 DNA follows: TGTGCCTGGGGTTTAGCGATAGCAAATGAGCAGTTCTTC. It encodes CAWGLAIANEQFF.

The CDR3 region is CSPSPGQVITGNTIYF. The CDR3 coding sequence is TGCAGCCCCTCCCCGGGACAGGTGATTACTGGAAACACCATATATTTT. The chain is built from TRBV29-1 and TRBJ1-3; TRBD1 matches at 8 bases. The CDR3 consists of 16 residues. With 8 bases clipped from V and 2 bases from J, the junction kept 14 bases outside the gene matches. CDR1 is SQVTM and CDR2 is ANQGSEA in the germline V gene. Based on the CDR3 plus reference TRBV29-1 and TRBJ1-3, the full variable domain is SAVISQKPSRDICQRGTSLTIQCQVDSQVTMMFWYRQQPGQSLTLIATANQGSEATYESGFVIDKFPISRPNLTFSTLTVSNMSPEDSSIYLCSPSPGQVITGNTIYFGEGSWLTVV.

The chain recombines TRBV7-9 with TRBJ1-5; D is unclear. There are 17 residues in the CDR3. V was clipped by 5 bases and J by 8 bases, with 25 bases between them. Germline V lookup: CDR1 SEHNR, CDR2 FQNEAQ (reference sequence). The CDR3 DNA reads TGTGCCAGCAGCGCGTCAGGCACACGCCAACTGCGGGAGCCCCAGCATTTT. Translated, it gives CASSASGTRQLREPQHF.

Details on this clone: Other DNA sequences from this sample encode an identical CDR3 as well. V and J are TRBV5-1 and TRBJ2-7; 11 bases match TRBD2. Germline CDR1 is SGHRS and CDR2 is YFSETQ. The CDR3 spans 15 residues. V was pared by 0 bases and J by 7 bases, with 6 bases of the junction left unmatched. This CDR3 reads CASSLVGSGRGEQYF. The CDR3 nucleotides are TGCGCCAGCAGCTTGGTAGGTAGCGGGAGGGGTGAGCAGTACTTC.

This clone has just one count. This chain connects TRBV19 to TRBJ2-5, with D unresolved. Near its end, the DNA agrees better with TRBJ2-7, so the J call may be wrong. The CDR3 spans 13 residues. CDR1 is LNHDA, CDR2 SQIVND, per germline (reference sequence). The CDR3 DNA is TGTGCCAGTAGTATAGATTCGACAACCGAGCAGTACTTC. This translates into CASSIDSTTEQYF.